What follows are 16 T cell receptor beta chains derived from one specimen sequenced in a study of beta chain features in type 1 diabetes. Expressed TCRB transcripts were sequenced because the isolated RNA had all been reverse transcribed beforehand. Clones were sequenced by immunoSEQ multiplex PCR, and TCRdb holds only the in-frame ones, with some missing. The profile shows roughly 500,000 clones, 30% of them singletons. The material sequenced was naive CD4+ T cells from blood. The receptors derive from a man aged 18 to 30 in good health.

This clone was observed a few times. V is TRBV19 and J is TRBJ2-1; tentatively, D is TRBD2 (6 bases). The CDR3 runs to 14 residues. V was shortened by 9 bases and J by 6 bases, with 18 bases between the two germline ends. From germline, CDR1 is LNHDA and CDR2 SQIVND (reference sequence). This CDR3 is CASAGRPSGNEQFF. The CDR3 DNA sequence: TGTGCCAGCGCGGGGCGACCGAGTGGCAATGAGCAGTTCTTC.

This clone turned up a few times. V is TRBV9 and J is TRBJ2-3; 9 nucleotides line up with TRBD2. The CDR3 length is 15 residues. Looked up from germline, CDR1 is SGDLS and CDR2 is YYNGEE. V lost 4 bases, J lost 2 bases, and 5 bases stayed unmatched. The CDR3 loop is CASSLTSGYTDTQYF. The CDR3 nucleotides read TGTGCCAGCAGCTTGACTAGCGGCTACACAGATACGCAGTATTTT.

The rearrangement links TRBV2 to TRBJ2-7; weak D call: TRBD2 (5 bases). CDR3 size: 15 residues. Germline CDR1 and CDR2: SNHLY and FYNNEI. V dropped 2 bases and J dropped 4 bases, with 15 bases sitting between them. The CDR3 loop is CASSEWSSRSYEQYF. The CDR3, as DNA: TGTGCCAGCAGTGAATGGTCTAGCAGGTCGTACGAGCAGTACTTC.

The V gene is TRBV5-1, the J gene TRBJ2-5; no definite D call. V was pared by 4 bases and J by 0 bases, with 4 bases between. This CDR3 is built from 12 residues. Germline lookup yields CDR1 SGHRS and CDR2 YFSETQ. In nucleotides, the CDR3 is TGCGCCAGCAGCCGAGACCAAGAGACCCAGTACTTC. This gives the protein CASSRDQETQYF.

This clone was counted only a few times. The V gene is TRBV2, the J gene TRBJ2-1; possible D gene TRBD2, 5 bases. Trimming pared 4 bases from V and 7 bases from J, leaving 11 bases between. Per the germline V gene, CDR1 is SNHLY and CDR2 is FYNNEI. The CDR3 sequence is 13 residues long. The CDR3 spells CASSGLAINEQFF. Here the CDR3 DNA reads TGTGCCAGCAGTGGTTTAGCGATAAATGAGCAGTTCTTC.

In this sample, this clone turned up a few times. The chain carries TRBV29-1 and TRBJ2-1; D is uncertain. Germline V lookup: CDR1 SQVTM, CDR2 ANQGSEA. Trimming removed 4 bases from V and 8 bases from J, with 12 bases in between. CDR3 length: 12 residues. Written as DNA, the CDR3 is TGCAGCGTTGTGGTCCTTGGCGATGAGCAGTTCTTC. Its translation: CSVVVLGDEQFF.

The gene calls are TRBV19 and TRBJ1-2; no definite D call. The length of the CDR3 is 14 residues. Germline V gene data show CDR1 as LNHDA and CDR2 as SQIVND (reference sequence). The V gene lost 5 bases and the J gene lost 7 bases, with 17 bases spanning the gap. The DNA for the CDR3 is TGTGCCAGTAGTTGGTCGGCAGTCGAGTCTGGCTACACCTTC. This codes for CASSWSAVESGYTF.

The V and J genes are TRBV2 and TRBJ1-5; the D is unclear. Trimming shortened V by 4 bases and J by 4 bases, and 8 bases separated the two germline ends. The CDR3 has 13 residues. Germline values: CDR1 SNHLY, CDR2 FYNNEI. CDR3 nucleotides: TGTGCCAGCAGTGTTGAAGGGAATCAGCCCCAGCATTTT. This encodes CASSVEGNQPQHF.

The chain recombines TRBV7-9 with TRBJ2-1; D gene uncertain. Germline values: CDR1 SEHNR, CDR2 FQNEAQ (reference sequence). Trimming cost V 2 bases and J 7 bases, with 12 bases left between them. This CDR3 is built from 14 residues. The CDR3 DNA follows: TGTGCCAGCAGCTTACCCCCAGGAGTGAATGAGCAGTTCTTC. Translated, it gives CASSLPPGVNEQFF.

CDR3 nucleotides: TGCAGCGTCGCGGGACTAGCGGGAGGGCCGATAGTTTCAGATACGCAGTATTTT. Protein product: CSVAGLAGGPIVSDTQYF. This chain joins TRBV29-1 and TRBJ2-3, with 16 bases aligning to TRBD2. V lost 6 bases and J lost 4; bases outside the gene matches: 13. The CDR3 spans 18 residues. The germline CDR1 and CDR2 sequences are SQVTM and ANQGSEA.

The chain is built from TRBV7-6 and TRBJ2-7; 7 nucleotides match TRBD2. Trimming took 5 bases from V and 7 from J; bases not matched to a gene: 8. CDR3 length: 13 residues. The germline V gene has CDR1 SGHVS and CDR2 FNYEAQ. This chain's CDR3 is CASSTRTRSEQYF. The CDR3 DNA reads TGTGCCAGCAGCACCCGGACTAGATCGGAGCAGTACTTC.

The gene calls are TRBV30 and TRBJ2-2, with TRBD1 matching over 7 bases. The V segment lost 3 bases and the J segment 6 bases; nucleotides outside the gene matches: 4. The CDR3 runs 13 residues. Germline V CDR1 and CDR2: GTSNPN, SVGIG (reference sequence). CDR3 protein: CAWRNRGAGELFF. As DNA, the CDR3 is TGTGCCTGGAGGAACAGGGGCGCCGGGGAGCTGTTTTTT.

This clone appeared a few times. The chain is built from TRBV30 and TRBJ2-1, with 9 bases matching TRBD2. CDR3 length: 14 residues. V lost 4 bases to trimming and J lost 7 bases; unmatched junction nucleotides: 8. In germline, CDR1 is GTSNPN, CDR2 SVGIG (reference sequence). This chain's CDR3 is CAWNSGSYGNEQFF. The CDR3, as DNA: TGTGCCTGGAATAGCGGGAGCTACGGTAATGAGCAGTTCTTC.

The gene calls are TRBV29-1 and TRBJ2-3, with 9 bases fitting TRBD1. In germline, CDR1 is SQVTM, CDR2 ANQGSEA. Trimming took 6 bases from V and 2 from J; bases not matched to a gene: 6. There are 14 residues in the CDR3. CDR3 nucleotides: TGCAGCGTCGAGGGACAGGGACACACAGATACGCAGTATTTT. It translates to CSVEGQGHTDTQYF.

On this clone: Other DNA sequences in this specimen translate into the identical CDR3. This rearrangement joins TRBV20-1 to TRBJ2-1; the D is unclear. Deletions cut 0 bases from V and 8 bases from J, with 5 bases between. Germline lookup yields CDR1 DFQATT and CDR2 SNEGSKA (reference sequence). CDR3 size: 11 residues. The CDR3 protein is CSARDAYEQFF. Here the CDR3 DNA reads TGCAGTGCTAGAGATGCTTATGAGCAGTTCTTC.

There are a few counts of this clone. The genes are TRBV9 and TRBJ2-5; 12 bases map to TRBD2. Germline V gives CDR1 SGDLS, CDR2 YYNGEE. After removal of 4 bases from V and 5 bases from J, the junction contained 6 bases not matched to a gene. CDR3 length: 15 amino acids. This chain's CDR3 is CASSKLAGGGETQYF. The DNA of the CDR3 is TGTGCCAGCAGCAAACTAGCGGGAGGAGGGGAGACCCAGTACTTC.